These T cell receptor beta chains were read from a single sample in a study of blood T cell repertoires in COVID-19. Method: immunoSEQ multiplex PCR; TCRdb's copy keeps in-frame clones and lacks some. The sample records some 99,000 clones, 70% to 90% being singletons. Sequencing was carried out using peripheral blood. Every receptor here comes from a man in his 70s with acute or convalescent COVID-19. Both conserved end residues are part of each CDR3. A D gene is named only where the DNA matches it firmly. The size of a clone is reported for some rows only, either as once, few or many, or as a class for expanded clones.

clone_size: -
j_call: TRBJ2-5
d_call: TRBD2
v_call: TRBV6-2/TRBV6-3
cdr3_nt: TGTGCCAGCAGTTATTGGAGTATGGGGACTAGCCAAGAGACCCAGTACTTC
cdr3_aa: CASSYWSMGTSQETQYF

clone_size: -
j_call: TRBJ1-4
d_call: TRBD1
v_call: TRBV27
cdr3_nt: TGTGCCAGCAGGGACAGGGGGACTGAAAAACTGTTTTTT
cdr3_aa: CASRDRGTEKLFF

clone_size: -
j_call: TRBJ2-1
d_call: -
v_call: TRBV5-4
cdr3_nt: TGTGCCAGCAGCCCGACGGAGGGTTGGTCCTACAATGAGCAGTTCTTC
cdr3_aa: CASSPTEGWSYNEQFF

clone_size: -
j_call: TRBJ1-4
d_call: -
v_call: TRBV7-8
cdr3_nt: TGTGCCAGCAGCGGACAAGGTGCAACTAATGAAAAACTGTTTTTT
cdr3_aa: CASSGQGATNEKLFF

clone_size: -
j_call: TRBJ1-1
d_call: -
v_call: TRBV21-1
cdr3_nt: TGTGCCAGCAGGCCGGACAAGAGCTTCGCTGAAGCTTTCTTT
cdr3_aa: CASRPDKSFAEAFF

clone_size: -
j_call: TRBJ1-3
d_call: -
v_call: TRBV9
cdr3_nt: TGTGCCAGCAGCGTAGGATCCGGGGGGAAAAGAAACACCATATATTTT
cdr3_aa: CASSVGSGGKRNTIYF

clone_size: -
j_call: TRBJ1-5
d_call: -
v_call: TRBV19
cdr3_nt: TGTGCCAGTAGCCGACTGGGCAATCAGCCCCAGCATTTT
cdr3_aa: CASSRLGNQPQHF

clone_size: -
j_call: TRBJ2-7
d_call: -
v_call: TRBV4-1
cdr3_nt: TGCGCCAGCAGCCAACAAGACAGATCCTACGAGCAGTACTTC
cdr3_aa: CASSQQDRSYEQYF

clone_size: -
j_call: TRBJ2-1
d_call: TRBD1
v_call: TRBV19
cdr3_nt: TGTGCCAGTAGGAGGCAACAGGGGGCAGGTGAGCAGTTCTTC
cdr3_aa: CASRRQQGAGEQFF

clone_size: -
j_call: TRBJ2-1
d_call: TRBD2
v_call: TRBV18
cdr3_nt: TGTGCCAGCTCAACGGGACTAGCGAACAATGAGCAGTTCTTC
cdr3_aa: CASSTGLANNEQFF

clone_size: -
j_call: TRBJ2-3
d_call: TRBD1
v_call: TRBV5-4
cdr3_nt: TGTGCCAGCAGCCGAGACAGGGGTCCCACAGATACGCAGTATTTT
cdr3_aa: CASSRDRGPTDTQYF

clone_size: -
j_call: TRBJ2-3
d_call: -
v_call: TRBV4-2
cdr3_nt: TGTGCCAGCAGCCAAGATCGCGTAACAGATACGCAGTATTTT
cdr3_aa: CASSQDRVTDTQYF

clone_size: -
j_call: TRBJ2-3
d_call: -
v_call: TRBV5-1
cdr3_nt: TGCGCCAGCAGCTCCTCTCCCACAGATACGCAGTATTTT
cdr3_aa: CASSSSPTDTQYF

clone_size: -
j_call: TRBJ1-6
d_call: -
v_call: TRBV19
cdr3_nt: TGTGCCAGTAGTATCTCGGGGTTTGATTCACCCCTCCACTTT
cdr3_aa: CASSISGFDSPLHF

clone_size: -
j_call: TRBJ2-7
d_call: -
v_call: TRBV10-3
cdr3_nt: TGTGCCATCAGTGGAGCGGCCGTCTACGAGCAGTACTTC
cdr3_aa: CAISGAAVYEQYF

clone_size: -
j_call: TRBJ1-2
d_call: TRBD1
v_call: TRBV24-1
cdr3_nt: TGTGCCACCAGTGCCCCTTCGGGACAGGGGTATGGCTACACCTTC
cdr3_aa: CATSAPSGQGYGYTF

clone_size: -
j_call: TRBJ2-5
d_call: -
v_call: TRBV18
cdr3_nt: TGTGCCAGCTCACCATCCAGGGTCCAGGAGACCCAGTACTTC
cdr3_aa: CASSPSRVQETQYF

clone_size: -
j_call: TRBJ1-1
d_call: -
v_call: TRBV4-1
cdr3_nt: TGCGCCAGCAGCCAAGATCGATTGGCAGGGATGGGGTACACTGAAGCTTTCTTT
cdr3_aa: CASSQDRLAGMGYTEAFF

clone_size: -
j_call: TRBJ1-2
d_call: -
v_call: TRBV19
cdr3_nt: TGTGCCAGTAGCACGGACACGGGTCGCTATGGCTACACCTTC
cdr3_aa: CASSTDTGRYGYTF

clone_size: -
j_call: TRBJ1-2
d_call: TRBD1
v_call: TRBV9
cdr3_nt: TGTGCCAGCAGCGCAGGGGGCTCGTCTAACTATGGCTACACCTTC
cdr3_aa: CASSAGGSSNYGYTF

clone_size: -
j_call: TRBJ2-5
d_call: -
v_call: TRBV7-6
cdr3_nt: TGTGCCAGCAGCCACAACCTGAATCCCCAAGAGACCCAGTACTTC
cdr3_aa: CASSHNLNPQETQYF

clone_size: -
j_call: TRBJ1-3
d_call: -
v_call: TRBV4-2
cdr3_nt: TGTGCCAGCAGCCAAGGCACCACGGGACTCTCTGGAAACACCATATATTTT
cdr3_aa: CASSQGTTGLSGNTIYF

clone_size: -
j_call: TRBJ1-5
d_call: TRBD1
v_call: TRBV2
cdr3_nt: TGTGCCAGCAGTGAGCAGAGGACAGGGGGTATCAAGCCCCAGCATTTT
cdr3_aa: CASSEQRTGGIKPQHF

clone_size: -
j_call: TRBJ1-5
d_call: -
v_call: TRBV5-1
cdr3_nt: TGCGCCAGCAGCATGGACGGGAACAATCAGCCCCAGCATTTT
cdr3_aa: CASSMDGNNQPQHF

clone_size: -
j_call: TRBJ1-4
d_call: TRBD1
v_call: TRBV5-1
cdr3_nt: TGCGCCAGCAGCGACGACAGGGGTGAAAAACTGTTTTTT
cdr3_aa: CASSDDRGEKLFF

clone_size: -
j_call: TRBJ2-7
d_call: TRBD1
v_call: TRBV5-6
cdr3_nt: TGTGCCAGCAGTCTCCCCGGGGCAGGGGGCGCGTACGAGCAGTACTTC
cdr3_aa: CASSLPGAGGAYEQYF

clone_size: -
j_call: TRBJ1-6
d_call: -
v_call: TRBV28
cdr3_nt: TGTGCCAGCAGTGACGGACAGCGGAGAAATTCACCCCTCCACTTT
cdr3_aa: CASSDGQRRNSPLHF

clone_size: -
j_call: TRBJ2-1
d_call: TRBD2
v_call: TRBV12-3/TRBV12-4
cdr3_nt: TGTGCCAGCAGACTAGCGGGTGAGCAGTTCTTC
cdr3_aa: CASRLAGEQFF

clone_size: -
j_call: TRBJ2-1
d_call: TRBD1
v_call: TRBV3-1/TRBV3-2
cdr3_nt: TGTGCCAGCAGCCACGACAGGGCTGAGCAGTTCTTC
cdr3_aa: CASSHDRAEQFF

clone_size: medium-sized
j_call: TRBJ1-6
d_call: -
v_call: TRBV10-2
cdr3_nt: TGCGCCAGCAGTGAGGCCCGGGAAATAGGTTCACCCCTCCACTTT
cdr3_aa: CASSEAREIGSPLHF

clone_size: -
j_call: TRBJ2-7
d_call: -
v_call: TRBV3-1/TRBV3-2
cdr3_nt: TGTGCCAGCAGCCGAGGCTACGAGCAGTACTTC
cdr3_aa: CASSRGYEQYF

clone_size: -
j_call: TRBJ2-2
d_call: TRBD1
v_call: TRBV7-9
cdr3_nt: TGTGCCAGCAGCCCGGGGACAGGGTTGGGCTCCGGGGAGCTGTTTTTT
cdr3_aa: CASSPGTGLGSGELFF

clone_size: -
j_call: TRBJ1-4
d_call: -
v_call: TRBV7-9
cdr3_nt: TGTGCCAGCAGCTTAGCTCAGGGGACTAATGAAAAACTGTTTTTT
cdr3_aa: CASSLAQGTNEKLFF

clone_size: -
j_call: TRBJ2-1
d_call: -
v_call: TRBV7-9
cdr3_nt: TGTGCCAGTACAGGAACCGTATACAATGAGCAGTTCTTC
cdr3_aa: CASTGTVYNEQFF

clone_size: -
j_call: TRBJ1-3
d_call: -
v_call: TRBV11-2
cdr3_nt: TGTGCCAGCGCCACCGGGGTCCGAAACACCATATATTTT
cdr3_aa: CASATGVRNTIYF

clone_size: -
j_call: TRBJ2-1
d_call: TRBD2
v_call: TRBV9
cdr3_nt: TGTGCCAGTTCGGGAACGGGGGGGCCCCATGAGCAGTTCTTC
cdr3_aa: CASSGTGGPHEQFF

clone_size: -
j_call: TRBJ2-4
d_call: -
v_call: TRBV5-5
cdr3_nt: TGTGCCAGCAGCTTCGGGGGGCCCGCGGGCATTCAGTACTTC
cdr3_aa: CASSFGGPAGIQYF

clone_size: -
j_call: TRBJ1-1
d_call: -
v_call: TRBV5-6
cdr3_nt: TGTGCCAGCAGCTTGATTCGGGGGGACACTGAAGCTTTCTTT
cdr3_aa: CASSLIRGDTEAFF

clone_size: -
j_call: TRBJ1-5
d_call: -
v_call: TRBV19
cdr3_nt: TGTGCCAGTAGTCCAACAGGGAATCAGCCCCAGCATTTT
cdr3_aa: CASSPTGNQPQHF

clone_size: -
j_call: TRBJ2-3
d_call: -
v_call: TRBV3-1/TRBV3-2
cdr3_nt: TGTGCCAGCAGCCAAGATTCGGTATCTACGCAGTATTTT
cdr3_aa: CASSQDSVSTQYF

clone_size: -
j_call: TRBJ2-5
d_call: -
v_call: TRBV5-1
cdr3_nt: TGCGCCAGCAGCTTAGGGACACCCCAAGAGACCCAGTACTTC
cdr3_aa: CASSLGTPQETQYF

clone_size: -
j_call: TRBJ2-1
d_call: TRBD2
v_call: TRBV2
cdr3_nt: TGTGCCAGCAGGTCGGGGGGGAATGAGCAGTTCTTC
cdr3_aa: CASRSGGNEQFF

clone_size: -
j_call: TRBJ2-7
d_call: TRBD2
v_call: TRBV7-2
cdr3_nt: TGTGCCAGCAGCTTAGGGGGGACTAGAGCACACGAGCAGTACTTC
cdr3_aa: CASSLGGTRAHEQYF

clone_size: once
j_call: TRBJ1-5
d_call: -
v_call: TRBV5-5
cdr3_nt: TGTGCCAGCAGCTTGCGAGGGAATAGCAATCAGCCCCAGCATTTT
cdr3_aa: CASSLRGNSNQPQHF

clone_size: -
j_call: TRBJ1-1
d_call: -
v_call: TRBV25-1
cdr3_nt: TGTGCCAGCAGTGCCCTGACAGGGAACACTGAAGCTTTCTTT
cdr3_aa: CASSALTGNTEAFF

clone_size: few
j_call: TRBJ2-7
d_call: -
v_call: TRBV7-9
cdr3_nt: TGTGCCAGCAGCACGGACAGCAACTACGAGCAGTACTTC
cdr3_aa: CASSTDSNYEQYF

clone_size: -
j_call: TRBJ2-2
d_call: -
v_call: TRBV2
cdr3_nt: TGTGCCAGCAGCCGGGCCTCCGGGGCCGGGGAGCTGTTTTTT
cdr3_aa: CASSRASGAGELFF

clone_size: -
j_call: TRBJ1-4
d_call: -
v_call: TRBV19
cdr3_nt: TGTGCCAGTAGTTATTGGCAGACTAATGAAAAACTGTTTTTT
cdr3_aa: CASSYWQTNEKLFF

clone_size: -
j_call: TRBJ1-4
d_call: -
v_call: TRBV12-3/TRBV12-4
cdr3_nt: TGTGCCAGCAGCCCATCCGGGATCTCGGTGATTTTT
cdr3_aa: CASSPSGISVIF

clone_size: -
j_call: TRBJ1-1
d_call: TRBD1
v_call: TRBV5-6
cdr3_nt: TGTGCCAGCGGGCCGGGACAGCGGAACACTGAAGCTTTCTTT
cdr3_aa: CASGPGQRNTEAFF

clone_size: -
j_call: TRBJ1-1
d_call: -
v_call: TRBV19
cdr3_nt: TGTGCCAGTAGACTTCTATGGACACCGAACACTGAAGCTTTCTTT
cdr3_aa: CASRLLWTPNTEAFF

clone_size: once
j_call: TRBJ2-1
d_call: TRBD1
v_call: TRBV19
cdr3_nt: TGTGCCAGTAGTGACAGGGGGCACTACAATGAGCAGTTCTTC
cdr3_aa: CASSDRGHYNEQFF

clone_size: -
j_call: TRBJ1-5
d_call: -
v_call: TRBV2
cdr3_nt: TGTGCCAGCAGCCGACAGCCCAATCAGCCCCAGCATTTT
cdr3_aa: CASSRQPNQPQHF

clone_size: few
j_call: TRBJ2-7
d_call: -
v_call: TRBV11-3
cdr3_nt: TGTGCCAGCAGCTTAGGGGGACAAGGGGCCTCCTACGAGCAGTACTTC
cdr3_aa: CASSLGGQGASYEQYF